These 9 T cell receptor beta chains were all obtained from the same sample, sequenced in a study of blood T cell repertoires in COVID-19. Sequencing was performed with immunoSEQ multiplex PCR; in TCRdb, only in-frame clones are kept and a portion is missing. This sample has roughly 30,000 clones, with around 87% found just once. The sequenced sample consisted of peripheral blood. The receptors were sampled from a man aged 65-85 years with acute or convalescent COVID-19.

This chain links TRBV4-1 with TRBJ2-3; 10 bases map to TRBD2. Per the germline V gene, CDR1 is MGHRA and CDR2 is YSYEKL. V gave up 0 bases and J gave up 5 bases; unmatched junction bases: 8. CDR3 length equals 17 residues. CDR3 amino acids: CASSQDEGLAVLDTQYF. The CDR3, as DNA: TGCGCCAGCAGCCAAGATGAAGGACTAGCGGTCCTAGATACGCAGTATTTT.

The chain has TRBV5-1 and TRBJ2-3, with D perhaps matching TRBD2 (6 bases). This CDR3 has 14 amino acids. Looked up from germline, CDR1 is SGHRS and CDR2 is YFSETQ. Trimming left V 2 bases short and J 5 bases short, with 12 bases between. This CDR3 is CASSLGGTGDTQYF. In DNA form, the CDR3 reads TGCGCCAGCAGCTTAGGAGGGACTGGAGATACGCAGTATTTT.

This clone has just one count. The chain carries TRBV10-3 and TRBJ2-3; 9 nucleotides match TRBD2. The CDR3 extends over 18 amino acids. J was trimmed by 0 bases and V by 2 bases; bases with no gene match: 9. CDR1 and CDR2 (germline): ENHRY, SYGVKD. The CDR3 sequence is CAISESIAGAISTDTQYF. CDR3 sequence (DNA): TGTGCCATCAGTGAGAGTATAGCGGGGGCGATTAGCACAGATACGCAGTATTTT.

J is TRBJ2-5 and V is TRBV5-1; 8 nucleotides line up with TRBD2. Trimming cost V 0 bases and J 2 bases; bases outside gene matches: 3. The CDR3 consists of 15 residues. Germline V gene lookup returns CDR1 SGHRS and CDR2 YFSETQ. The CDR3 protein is CASSLELAVQETQYF. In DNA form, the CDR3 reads TGCGCCAGCAGCTTGGAACTAGCGGTACAAGAGACCCAGTACTTC.

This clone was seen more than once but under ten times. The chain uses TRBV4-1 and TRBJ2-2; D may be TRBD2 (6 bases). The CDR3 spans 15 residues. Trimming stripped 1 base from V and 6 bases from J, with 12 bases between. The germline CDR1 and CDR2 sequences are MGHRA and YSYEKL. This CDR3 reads CASSQGVRGPGELFF. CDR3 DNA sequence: TGCGCCAGCAGCCAAGGGGTGCGGGGTCCCGGGGAGCTGTTTTTT.

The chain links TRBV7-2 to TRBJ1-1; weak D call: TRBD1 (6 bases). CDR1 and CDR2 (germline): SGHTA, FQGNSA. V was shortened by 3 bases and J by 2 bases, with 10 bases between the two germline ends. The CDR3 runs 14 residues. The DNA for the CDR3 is TGTGCCAGCAGCTTTTCGACAGGAAACACTGAAGCTTTCTTT. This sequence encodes CASSFSTGNTEAFF.

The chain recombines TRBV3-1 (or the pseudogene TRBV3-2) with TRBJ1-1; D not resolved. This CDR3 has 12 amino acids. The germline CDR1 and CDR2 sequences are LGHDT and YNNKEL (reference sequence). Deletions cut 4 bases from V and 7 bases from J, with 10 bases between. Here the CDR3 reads CASSRGDLEAFF. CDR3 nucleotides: TGTGCCAGCAGCCGAGGAGACCTTGAAGCTTTCTTT.

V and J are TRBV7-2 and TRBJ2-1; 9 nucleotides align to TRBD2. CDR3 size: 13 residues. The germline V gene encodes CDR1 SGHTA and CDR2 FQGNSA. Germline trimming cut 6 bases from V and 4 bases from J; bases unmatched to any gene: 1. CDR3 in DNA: TGTGCCAGCAGGAGCGGGGGGTACAATGAGCAGTTCTTC. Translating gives CASRSGGYNEQFF. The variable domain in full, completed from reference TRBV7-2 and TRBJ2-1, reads GAGVSQSPSNKVTEKGKDVELRCDPISGHTALYWYRQSLGQGLEFLIYFQGNSAPDKSGLPSDRFSAERTGGSVSTLTIQRTQQEDSAVYLCASRSGGYNEQFFGPGTRLTVL.

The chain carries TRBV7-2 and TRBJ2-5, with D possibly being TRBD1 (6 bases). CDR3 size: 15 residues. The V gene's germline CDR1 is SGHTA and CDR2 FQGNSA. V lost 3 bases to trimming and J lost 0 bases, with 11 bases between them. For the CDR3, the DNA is TGTGCCAGCAGCTTGGGACAACCTTACCAAGAGACCCAGTACTTC. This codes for CASSLGQPYQETQYF.